This TCR beta chain was obtained from a study of blood T cell repertoires in COVID-19. About the study: Nucleic acid was either cDNA or gDNA, and it came from T cells, B-cell-depleted T cells, or PBMCs.

Assay: immunoSEQ multiplex PCR; the TCRdb copy retains only in-frame clones and omits some. The top ten clones hold under 2% of a sample with about 310,000 clones, 85% of them seen once. V was clipped by 2 bases and J by 2 bases, with 12 bases between them. This CDR3 region has 15 residues. Germline assignment: CDR1 SNHLY and CDR2 FYNNEI. The participants were between about 18 and 90 years old and came from 20 to 30 US areas. Sequences were obtained from PBMCs or T cells enriched from blood (not recorded which). The receptor was isolated from a woman aged 25 to 39 who had been exposed to COVID-19. The rearrangement uses TRBV2 and TRBJ2-5; tentatively, D is TRBD2 (5 bases). The CDR3 coding sequence is TGTGCCAGCAGTGAAACCCGGACTCTACAAGAGACCCAGTACTTC. Translation gives CASSETRTLQETQYF.